The T cell receptor (beta chain) described here comes from a study of T-cell memory formation after mild COVID-19. Study overall: Largely, the TCR clusters proved donor specific. Study observations and caveats: Of the contracting clones, CD4+ ones lay mainly in CM and EM, and CD8+ ones in EMRA.

A few counts support this clonotype. What it binds is not known. The CDR3 loop spans 12 amino acids. V gave up 0 bases and J gave up 11 bases, with 11 bases separating them. Germline V lookup: CDR1 SGHRS, CDR2 YFSETQ. The TCR alpha and TCR beta cDNA libraries, bearing sample barcodes and UMIs, were generated by 5'RACE using constant-segment primers. TCRdb used MiXCR to reprocess the 5' RACE reads, holding one entry per CDR3 protein. The repertoire has some 290,000 distinct CDR3 sequences, about a sixth of them found once; the top ten carry 20% to 25%. The sequence was obtained from a man aged 18 to 30 who had mild COVID-19 (a few samples of this study predate the infection). Cell type and time point are not known. Sequenced: PBMCs or a T cell subset sorted from them (not recorded which). The chain couples TRBV5-1 to TRBJ1-1; tentative D call: TRBD1 (5 bases). CDR3: CASSLERGTAFF. CDR3 DNA sequence: TGCGCCAGCAGCTTGGAAAGAGGGACCGCTTTCTTT.